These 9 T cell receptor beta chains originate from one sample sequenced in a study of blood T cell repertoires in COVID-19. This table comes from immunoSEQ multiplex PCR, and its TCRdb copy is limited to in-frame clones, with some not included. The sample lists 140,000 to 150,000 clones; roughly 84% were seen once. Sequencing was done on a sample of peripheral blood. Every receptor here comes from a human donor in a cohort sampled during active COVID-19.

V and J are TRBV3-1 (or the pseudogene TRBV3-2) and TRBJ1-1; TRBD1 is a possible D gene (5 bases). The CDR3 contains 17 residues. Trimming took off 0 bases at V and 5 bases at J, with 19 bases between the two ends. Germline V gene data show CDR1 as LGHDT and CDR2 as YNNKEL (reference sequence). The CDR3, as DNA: TGTGCCAGCAGCCAAGATTTGCGGCCACCCGCAGGGACTGAAGCTTTCTTT. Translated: CASSQDLRPPAGTEAFF.

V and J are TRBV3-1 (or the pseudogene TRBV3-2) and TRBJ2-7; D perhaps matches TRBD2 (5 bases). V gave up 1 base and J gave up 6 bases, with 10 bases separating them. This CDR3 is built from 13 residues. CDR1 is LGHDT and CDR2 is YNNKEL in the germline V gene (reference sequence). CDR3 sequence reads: CASSQALAAEQYF. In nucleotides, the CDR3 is TGTGCCAGCAGCCAAGCTCTAGCTGCCGAGCAGTACTTC.

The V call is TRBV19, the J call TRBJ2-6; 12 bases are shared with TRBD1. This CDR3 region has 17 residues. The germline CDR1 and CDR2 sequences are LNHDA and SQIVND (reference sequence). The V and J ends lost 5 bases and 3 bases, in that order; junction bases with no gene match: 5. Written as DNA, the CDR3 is TGTGCCAGTAGTCCGGGACAGGGGGCGGTTGGGGCCAACGTCCTGACTTTC. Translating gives CASSPGQGAVGANVLTF.

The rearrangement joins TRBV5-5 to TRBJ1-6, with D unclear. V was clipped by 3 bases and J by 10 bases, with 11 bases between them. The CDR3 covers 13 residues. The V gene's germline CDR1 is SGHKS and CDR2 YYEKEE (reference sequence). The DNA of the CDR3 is TGTGCCAGCAGCTCCCCACAGCCATCACCCCTCCACTTT. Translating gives CASSSPQPSPLHF.

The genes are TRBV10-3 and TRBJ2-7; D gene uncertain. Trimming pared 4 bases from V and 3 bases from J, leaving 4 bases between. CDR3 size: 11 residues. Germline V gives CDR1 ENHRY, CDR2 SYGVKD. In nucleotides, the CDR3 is TGTGCCATCAGTGTTTACTACGAGCAGTACTTC. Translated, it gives CAISVYYEQYF.

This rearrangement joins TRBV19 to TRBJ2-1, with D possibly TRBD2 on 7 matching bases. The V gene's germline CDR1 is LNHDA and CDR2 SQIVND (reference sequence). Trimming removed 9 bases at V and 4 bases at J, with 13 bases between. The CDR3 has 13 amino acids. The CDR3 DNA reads TGTGCCAGCCGGGGGGCCTCATACAATGAGCAGTTCTTC. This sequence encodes CASRGASYNEQFF.

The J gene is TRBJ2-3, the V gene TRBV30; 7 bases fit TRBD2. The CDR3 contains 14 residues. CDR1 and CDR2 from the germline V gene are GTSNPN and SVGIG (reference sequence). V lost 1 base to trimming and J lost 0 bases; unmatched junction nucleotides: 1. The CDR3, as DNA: TGTGCCTGGAGTGCTAGCGGAAGCACAGATACGCAGTATTTT. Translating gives CAWSASGSTDTQYF.

Written as DNA, the CDR3 is TGTGCTACCATGATGCGGGGAGATACAGATACGCAGTATTTT. It encodes CATMMRGDTDTQYF. The rearrangement joins TRBV12-5 to TRBJ2-3; weak D call: TRBD2 (6 bases). Germline CDR1 LGHNT, CDR2 FRNRAP. There are 14 residues in the CDR3. The V gene lost 10 bases and the J gene lost 3 bases, with 17 bases spanning the gap. Full variable domain (outside the CDR3, taken from reference TRBV12-5 and TRBJ2-3): DARVTQTPRHKVTEMGQEVTMRCQPILGHNTVFWYRQTMMQGLELLAYFRNRAPLDDSGMPKDRFSAEMPDATLATLKIQPSEPRDSAVYFCATMMRGDTDTQYFGPGTRLTVL.

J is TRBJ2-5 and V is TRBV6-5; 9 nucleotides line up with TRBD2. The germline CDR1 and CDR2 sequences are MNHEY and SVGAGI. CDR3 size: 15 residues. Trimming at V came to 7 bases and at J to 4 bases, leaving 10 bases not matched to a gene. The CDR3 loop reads CASNGERGAAETQYF. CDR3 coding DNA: TGTGCCAGCAATGGGGAGCGGGGGGCAGCAGAGACCCAGTACTTC.